Described below is a single T cell receptor (beta chain) sequence and its context. The V end was cut by 5 bases, the J end by 1 base, with 14 bases between. The germline V gene has CDR1 SGHTA and CDR2 FQGNSA. There are 15 residues in the CDR3. This sample stems from a study of T cell changes during pregnancy in multiple sclerosis. The assay was immunoSEQ multiplex PCR, and TCRdb's table has in-frame clones only and misses some. The table has roughly 60,000 clones, around 93% seen once; the top ten hold 0.76%. The clonotype comes from a female donor with multiple sclerosis, enrolled in a pregnancy study. V is TRBV7-2 and J is TRBJ1-2; D is ambiguous. Sequenced material: CD4+ T cells from peripheral blood mononuclear cells, taken in the first trimester of pregnancy. The CDR3 loop reads CASSTPLGSNYGYTF. As DNA, the CDR3 is TGTGCCAGCAGCACCCCGCTAGGGAGTAACTATGGCTACACCTTC.